This record looks at one TCR beta chain sequence and its context. These data originate in a study of technical replicates of blood from a handful of donors. Sequenced by immunoSEQ multiplex PCR; TCRdb stores in-frame clones only, minus some. The table lists some 78,000 clones, approximately 95% of them singletons. Material: T cells isolated from PBMCs. The source of this sequence is a human donor in good health.

Written as DNA, the CDR3 is TGTGCCAGCAGTTACTCACTTGACAGAGGCTACGAGCAGTACTTC. Protein: CASSYSLDRGYEQYF. This chain uses TRBV6-5 with TRBJ2-7; tentative D call: TRBD1 (5 bases). The CDR3 sequence is 15 residues long. V was pared by 0 bases and J by 3 bases, with 12 bases between. CDR1 and CDR2 from the germline V gene are MNHEY and SVGAGI.